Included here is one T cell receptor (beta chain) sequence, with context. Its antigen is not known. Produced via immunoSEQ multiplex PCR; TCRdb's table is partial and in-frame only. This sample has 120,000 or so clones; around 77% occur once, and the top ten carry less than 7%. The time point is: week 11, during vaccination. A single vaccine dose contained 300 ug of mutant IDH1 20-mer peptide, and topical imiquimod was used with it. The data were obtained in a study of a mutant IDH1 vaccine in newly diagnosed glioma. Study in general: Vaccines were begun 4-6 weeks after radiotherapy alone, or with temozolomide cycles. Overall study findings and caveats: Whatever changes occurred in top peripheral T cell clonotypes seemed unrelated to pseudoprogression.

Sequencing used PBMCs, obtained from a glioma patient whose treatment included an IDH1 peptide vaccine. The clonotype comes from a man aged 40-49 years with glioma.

CDR3 region: CASSSNYEQYF. The DNA for the CDR3 is TGTGCCAGCAGCTCCAACTACGAGCAGTACTTC. The chain combines TRBV7-6 with TRBJ2-7; D unresolved. The germline V and J ends were trimmed by 4 bases and 3 bases, with 4 bases remaining between them. The CDR3 runs 11 residues. Germline CDR1 reads SGHVS; CDR2 reads FNYEAQ.